One sample yielded the 24 T cell receptor beta chains listed below, sequenced in a study of T-cell reconstitution after alpha-beta-depleted transplantation in children. TCRbeta library preparation incorporated unique molecular identifiers. TCRdb recomputed calls from the PCR reads with MiXCR, one row per CDR3 protein. The table lists 450,000 to 600,000 distinct CDR3 sequences, roughly 13% of them singletons, with 2.2% in the top ten. The starting material was PBMCs, mostly from graft donor cells, obtained 360 days after TCRalphabeta/CD19-depleted stem cell transplant. The receptors stem from a male patient younger than 18 who had a stem cell transplant for acute myeloid leukemia, so the T cells may come from the graft donor.

In its sample, this clonotype was seen a few times. The chain recombines TRBV6-5 with TRBJ2-7, with D tentatively TRBD1 or TRBD2 (5 bases each). Germline CDR1 reads MNHEY; CDR2 reads SVGAGI. V was pared by 0 bases and J by 0 bases, with 12 bases between. The CDR3 loop spans 16 amino acids. Here the CDR3 DNA reads TGTGCCAGCAGTTACTCGAGGGGCCCACTCTCCTACGAGCAGTACTTC. It codes for CASSYSRGPLSYEQYF.

This clonotype was counted ten times or more. The chain has TRBV20-1 and TRBJ2-1; no definite D call. Germline CDR1 reads DFQATT; CDR2 reads SNEGSKA (reference sequence). The CDR3 has 14 residues. V was pared by 6 bases and J by 0 bases, with 12 bases between. CDR3 residues: CSAHRAISYNEQFF. Written as DNA, the CDR3 is TGCAGTGCCCATCGGGCCATCTCCTACAATGAGCAGTTCTTC.

The chain has TRBV28 and TRBJ2-7, with TRBD1 matching over 8 bases. V shed 8 bases and J 6 bases; nucleotides not matched to a gene: 9. The CDR3 runs to 13 residues. The germline V gene encodes CDR1 MDHEN and CDR2 SYDVKM. CDR3 in DNA: TGTGCCAGCGTCATTACAGGGGGGAGCGAGCAGTACTTC. It is translated as CASVITGGSEQYF. The full variable domain, with the rest looked up from reference TRBV28 and TRBJ2-7, is DVKVTQSSRYLVKRTGEKVFLECVQDMDHENMFWYRQDPGLGLRLIYFSYDVKMKEKGDIPEGYSVSREKKERFSLILESASTNQTSMYLCASVITGGSEQYFGPGTRLTVT.

The chain links TRBV2 to TRBJ2-5, with D perhaps TRBD1 (5 bases). Germline V gene lookup returns CDR1 SNHLY and CDR2 FYNNEI. The CDR3 totals 15 residues. The ends were cut back, 1 base at V and 5 bases at J, with 14 bases in the middle. CDR3: CASSEEWRPGETQYF. The CDR3 DNA reads TGTGCCAGCAGTGAAGAATGGCGGCCAGGGGAGACCCAGTACTTC. The complete variable domain, with remaining parts taken from reference TRBV2 and TRBJ2-5, reads EPEVTQTPSHQVTQMGQEVILRCVPISNHLYFYWYRQILGQKVEFLVSFYNNEISEKSEIFDDQFSVERPDGSNFTLKIRSTKLEDSAMYFCASSEEWRPGETQYFGPGTRLLVL.

The genes are TRBV18 and TRBJ2-2; D gene uncertain. Germline V gene lookup returns CDR1 KGHSH and CDR2 LQKENI. With 2 bases removed from V and 7 bases from J, the gap between germline ends came to 5 bases. CDR3 length: 12 residues. CDR3 in amino acids: CASSPWNGELFF. The CDR3 coding sequence is TGTGCCAGCTCACCATGGAACGGGGAGCTGTTTTTT.

This clonotype was observed a handful of times. The rearrangement links TRBV20-1 to TRBJ2-1, with 9 bases aligning to TRBD2. CDR3 size: 15 residues. J gave up 3 bases and V 3 bases, and 6 bases lay outside the gene matches. Germline V gene sequence: CDR1 DFQATT, CDR2 SNEGSKA (reference sequence). The CDR3, as DNA: TGCAGTGCTAGGACGACTAGCGGTATCTACAATGAGCAGTTCTTC. Its protein is CSARTTSGIYNEQFF.

The chain uses TRBV6-2 or TRBV6-3 and TRBJ2-5, with D unresolved. Between the trimmed V and J ends, which lost 0 bases and 1 base, there was a span of 9 bases. Germline CDR1 and CDR2: MNHEY and SVGEGT. This CDR3 is built from 15 residues. The DNA for the CDR3 is TGTGCCAGCAGTTACTCTGAGGTAGTCCAAGAGACCCAGTACTTC. This encodes CASSYSEVVQETQYF.

This clonotype was detected many times. The CDR3 coding sequence is TGCGCCAGCAGCCGAGACCGGGGTCTCCACGAGCAGTACTTC. Its protein product is CASSRDRGLHEQYF. The genes are TRBV4-3 and TRBJ2-7; D is perhaps TRBD2 (5 bases). The CDR3 contains 14 residues. CDR1 and CDR2 (germline): LGHNA, YSLEER. Trimming took off 4 bases at V and 5 bases at J, with 15 bases between the two ends.

This clonotype showed up just a few times. V gene TRBV7-9 combines with J gene TRBJ2-2, with D possibly being TRBD2 (5 bases). The germline V gene encodes CDR1 SEHNR and CDR2 FQNEAQ (reference sequence). Between the trimmed V and J ends, which lost 3 bases and 1 base, there was a span of 9 bases. The CDR3 sequence is 15 residues long. In nucleotides, the CDR3 is TGTGCCAGCAGCTTCGAGACTAAGAACACCGGGGAGCTGTTTTTT. Amino acids: CASSFETKNTGELFF.

The chain employs TRBV4-3 and TRBJ1-1; D is possibly TRBD1 (6 bases). V lost 1 base and J 4 bases, leaving 10 bases between the germline ends. The germline V gene has CDR1 LGHNA and CDR2 YSLEER. The length of the CDR3 is 14 residues. CDR3 protein: CASSQGGAPTEAFF. Written as DNA, the CDR3 is TGCGCCAGCAGCCAAGGGGGGGCGCCCACTGAAGCTTTCTTT.

The chain joins TRBV20-1 to TRBJ2-5; D ambiguous. The CDR3 extends over 15 amino acids. V was pared by 3 bases and J by 1 base, with 15 bases between. Germline V lookup: CDR1 DFQATT, CDR2 SNEGSKA (reference sequence). CDR3: CSASSKAVVQETQYF. CDR3 nucleotide sequence: TGCAGTGCTAGTTCAAAGGCAGTGGTCCAAGAGACCCAGTACTTC.

This clonotype has at least ten counts. The genes are TRBV20-1 and TRBJ2-3; no clear D. The length of the CDR3 is 13 residues. The V end was cut by 6 bases, the J end by 2 bases, with 12 bases between. Germline assignment: CDR1 DFQATT and CDR2 SNEGSKA (reference sequence). The CDR3 reads CSAERADTDTQYF. The DNA of the CDR3 is TGCAGTGCGGAAAGGGCCGACACAGATACGCAGTATTTT.

This clonotype was observed a few times. The chain is built from TRBV5-6 and TRBJ2-5, with D tentatively TRBD1 or TRBD2 (6 bases each). Germline loops: CDR1 SGHDT, CDR2 YYEEEE. V shed 4 bases and J shed 5 bases, with 24 bases lying between them. The CDR3 extends over 17 amino acids. CDR3 amino acids: CASSNEGGEVLFETQYF. The CDR3 DNA reads as TGTGCCAGCAGCAACGAGGGGGGCGAGGTTCTATTCGAGACCCAGTACTTC.

This clonotype was seen more than once but under ten times. The V gene is TRBV20-1, the J gene TRBJ2-5, with D tentatively TRBD1 (5 bases). There are 15 residues in the CDR3. Deletions cut 6 bases from V and 3 bases from J, with 20 bases between. Germline-derived CDR1 and CDR2 are DFQATT and SNEGSKA (reference sequence). The CDR3 region has the DNA TGCAGTGCAGAGGAGCCTAGGGGCCAAGAAGAGACCCAGTACTTC. Translation: CSAEEPRGQEETQYF.

The chain combines TRBV28 with TRBJ1-4, with 9 bases that match TRBD1. This CDR3 is built from 17 residues. V shed 2 bases, J shed 9 bases, and the junction held 13 bases outside the gene matches. CDR1 is MDHEN and CDR2 is SYDVKM in the germline V gene. This CDR3 is CASSLRQGEVFRQKLFF. CDR3 nucleotides: TGTGCCAGCAGTTTACGACAGGGGGAAGTCTTTAGGCAAAAACTGTTTTTT.

This clonotype was recorded at least ten times. This chain joins TRBV29-1 and TRBJ2-3, with TRBD2 matching 12 bases. The germline V gene encodes CDR1 SQVTM and CDR2 ANQGSEA. This CDR3 has 15 residues. V was clipped by 7 bases and J by 1 base; unmatched bases: 6. The CDR3 here is CSGAGLAGRTDTQYF. CDR3 nucleotides: TGCAGCGGGGCGGGACTAGCGGGCCGCACAGATACGCAGTATTTT.

V is TRBV7-9 and J is TRBJ2-1; TRBD2 aligns across 11 bases. In germline, CDR1 is SEHNR, CDR2 FQNEAQ (reference sequence). V shed 5 bases, J shed 5 bases, and the junction held 8 bases outside the gene matches. This CDR3 is 16 amino acids long. CDR3 region: CASSPGLAGRNNEQFF. In DNA form, the CDR3 reads TGTGCCAGCAGCCCAGGACTAGCGGGTAGGAACAATGAGCAGTTCTTC.

The chain links TRBV27 to TRBJ2-7; D might be TRBD2 (6 bases). Germline V gives CDR1 MNHEY, CDR2 SMNVEV (reference sequence). CDR3 length: 12 amino acids. Trimming pared 4 bases from V and 9 bases from J, leaving 13 bases between. CDR3 residues: CASSSPLGGQYF. The CDR3 DNA reads as TGTGCCAGCAGTTCCCCCTTGGGGGGGCAGTACTTC.

The chain couples TRBV7-8 to TRBJ2-2; D ambiguous. V shed 5 bases and J shed 4 bases, with 11 bases lying between them. The CDR3 contains 14 residues. In germline, CDR1 is SGHVS, CDR2 FQNEAQ. The CDR3 sequence: CASSPKASTGELFF. The CDR3 DNA is TGTGCCAGCAGCCCGAAGGCTTCCACCGGGGAGCTGTTTTTT.

The chain's CDR3 is CAISESTRGQGGREQYF. CDR3 sequence (DNA): TGTGCCATCAGTGAGTCCACGAGGGGACAGGGCGGCCGCGAGCAGTACTTC. The chain joins TRBV10-3 to TRBJ2-7, with TRBD1 matching over 9 bases. CDR1 is ENHRY, CDR2 SYGVKD, per germline. Trimming cost V 0 bases and J 6 bases; bases outside gene matches: 12. The CDR3 sequence is 17 residues long.

This clonotype has a handful of counts. This chain's CDR3 is CASSQRAYEQYF. CDR3 nucleotides: TGTGCCAGCAGTCAGCGAGCCTACGAGCAGTACTTC. V is TRBV6-2 or TRBV6-3 and J is TRBJ2-7; D is unresolved. The ends were cut back, 5 bases at V and 2 bases at J, with 7 bases in the middle. The CDR3 length is 12 residues. Germline V gene lookup returns CDR1 MNHEY and CDR2 SVGEGT.

The chain employs TRBV5-1 and TRBJ2-1; the match to TRBD1 covers 7 bases. Germline V gives CDR1 SGHRS, CDR2 YFSETQ. V shed 0 bases, J shed 12 bases, and the junction held 6 bases outside the gene matches. There are 13 residues in the CDR3. The CDR3 protein is CASSLGLKGAQFF. The CDR3 DNA reads TGCGCCAGCAGCTTGGGGTTAAAGGGGGCGCAGTTCTTC.

This clonotype was picked up many times. The J gene is TRBJ1-1, the V gene TRBV20-1; 9 bases are shared with TRBD1. V lost 5 bases to trimming and J lost 1 base; unmatched junction nucleotides: 5. Germline V gene data show CDR1 as DFQATT and CDR2 as SNEGSKA (reference sequence). The CDR3 is 14 residues long. This CDR3 is CSAGRQGGNTEAFF. The DNA for the CDR3 is TGCAGTGCTGGCCGACAGGGGGGGAACACTGAAGCTTTCTTT.

The V gene is TRBV6-1, the J gene TRBJ1-4, with TRBD1 identical over 8 bases. V was clipped by 6 bases and J by 10 bases; unmatched bases: 10. The length of the CDR3 is 14 residues. CDR1 is MNHNS and CDR2 is SASEGT in the germline V gene. As DNA, the CDR3 is TGTGCCAGCAGGATTGACAGGGGAGGGGGAAAACTGTTTTTT. Protein sequence: CASRIDRGGGKLFF.